These 26 T cell receptor beta chains were sequenced from one sample in a study of human T cells and chemical hapten exposure. Time point of the sample: patch test 3, about 24 weeks after DPC sensitization. Treatment reported: therapeutic diphenylcyclopropenone sensitization with weekly scalp DPC. TCRdb re-called the RACE reads with MiXCR, one entry per CDR3 protein. The sample lists tens of thousands of distinct CDR3 sequences, around an eighth seen once, with 2.4% in the top ten. This material consisted of whole blood, taken in connection with sensitization to the hapten diphenylcyclopropenone (DPC). Receptor source: a man aged 25 to 40 with alopecia areata. Some clones in this sample may be carry-over from other donors' samples.

This clonotype occurred many times. This chain joins TRBV21-1 and TRBJ2-2; whether TRBD1, the table's D call, matches the DNA was not checked. TRBV21-1 is an annotated pseudogene. The CDR3 loop spans 16 amino acids. The CDR3: CASSPGQRLSTGELFF. The CDR3 DNA reads as TGTGCCAGCAGCCCGGGACAGCGGCTTAGCACCGGGGAGCTGTTTTTT.

This clonotype was counted many times. The rearrangement uses TRBV9 and TRBJ2-1; no clear D. The germline V gene has CDR1 SGDLS and CDR2 YYNGEE. Trimming cost V 0 bases and J 3 bases, with 16 bases left between them. This CDR3 has 17 amino acids. The CDR3 nucleotides are TGTGCCAGCAGCGTAGGAGGTGTCGCGTCCGACTACAATGAGCAGTTCTTC. Encoded protein: CASSVGGVASDYNEQFF. The whole variable domain, remainder taken from reference TRBV9 and TRBJ2-1, is DSGVTQTPKHLITATGQRVTLRCSPRSGDLSVYWYQQSLDQGLQFLIQYYNGEERAKGNILERFSAQQFPDLHSELNLSSLELGDSALYFCASSVGGVASDYNEQFFGPGTRLTVL.

Ten or more counts support this clonotype. The CDR3 coding sequence is TGTGCCAGCAGCCTTCTAGCTTCCGGCGGGGGGCCCACCGGGGAGCTGTTTTTT. This encodes CASSLLASGGGPTGELFF. The gene calls are TRBV7-2 and TRBJ2-2; TRBD2 aligns across 8 bases. Germline lookup yields CDR1 SGHTA and CDR2 FQGNSA. The CDR3 contains 18 residues. V gave up 5 bases and J gave up 4 bases; unmatched junction bases: 15.

DNA for the CDR3: TGTGCCAGCAGCCGGTTTCCGGGACAGGCGACTGGCTACACCTTC. Translating it yields CASSRFPGQATGYTF. The chain combines TRBV27 with TRBJ1-2; TRBD1 matches 8 bases. The CDR3 covers 15 residues. The J segment lost 7 bases and the V segment lost 6 bases, leaving 13 bases of the junction unmatched. In germline, CDR1 is MNHEY, CDR2 SMNVEV (reference sequence).

The V gene is TRBV6-5, the J gene TRBJ1-1; 8 positions agree with TRBD1. This CDR3 is 14 amino acids long. Germline V gives CDR1 MNHEY, CDR2 SVGAGI. Trimming removed 7 bases from V and 5 bases from J; junction bases left unmatched: 9. CDR3 in amino acids: CASIGQGGQTEAFF. The DNA for the CDR3 is TGTGCCAGCATCGGACAGGGAGGGCAAACTGAAGCTTTCTTT.

This clonotype was picked up many times. The V gene is TRBV12-3 or TRBV12-4, the J gene TRBJ1-1; 12 nucleotides line up with TRBD1. The junction had 15 bases not matched to a gene; V was cut back by 8 bases and J by 11 bases. The CDR3 is 15 residues long. In DNA, the CDR3 is TGTGCCAGCTCACTCGGTGGGACAGGGGGCGCGGGGGCTTTCTTT. Its translation: CASSLGGTGGAGAFF.

The chain is built from TRBV9 and TRBJ2-3; 14 nucleotides line up with TRBD2. The CDR3 spans 16 residues. Per germline, CDR1 SGDLS and CDR2 YYNGEE. V lost 4 bases, J lost 5 bases, and 6 bases stayed unmatched. In DNA, the CDR3 is TGTGCCAGCAGCCAGGGACTAGCGGGGGCGAGAGATACGCAGTATTTT. Translating it yields CASSQGLAGARDTQYF. Filled out from reference TRBV9 and TRBJ2-3, the complete variable domain reads DSGVTQTPKHLITATGQRVTLRCSPRSGDLSVYWYQQSLDQGLQFLIQYYNGEERAKGNILERFSAQQFPDLHSELNLSSLELGDSALYFCASSQGLAGARDTQYFGPGTRLTVL.

The V call is TRBV5-1, the J call TRBJ2-3, with TRBD1 matching over 7 bases. The CDR3 contains 15 residues. V was pared by 4 bases and J by 5 bases, with 10 bases of the junction left unmatched. Germline loops: CDR1 SGHRS, CDR2 YFSETQ. Written as DNA, the CDR3 is TGCGCCAGCAGCACCAGACAGGGAAGTAGAGATACGCAGTATTTT. This gives the protein CASSTRQGSRDTQYF.

The V gene is TRBV28, the J gene TRBJ1-6; possible D gene TRBD1, 5 bases. Germline CDR1 MDHEN, CDR2 SYDVKM. Trimming cost V 4 bases and J 7 bases, with 17 bases left between them. The CDR3 is 16 amino acids. CDR3 nucleotides: TGTGCCAGCAGTTCCCTACAGGTCCTGGGGAATTCACCCCTCCACTTT. As protein: CASSSLQVLGNSPLHF. Full variable domain (outside the CDR3, taken from reference TRBV28 and TRBJ1-6): DVKVTQSSRYLVKRTGEKVFLECVQDMDHENMFWYRQDPGLGLRLIYFSYDVKMKEKGDIPEGYSVSREKKERFSLILESASTNQTSMYLCASSSLQVLGNSPLHFGNGTRLTVT.

This clonotype was seen ten or more times. The J gene is TRBJ1-1, the V gene TRBV3-1, with 8 bases that match TRBD1. Germline loops: CDR1 LGHDT, CDR2 YNNKEL (reference sequence). V shed 6 bases, J shed 2 bases, and the junction held 8 bases outside the gene matches. There are 15 residues in the CDR3. The CDR3 loop is CASSLGQAINTEAFF. The CDR3 DNA sequence: TGTGCCAGCAGTCTGGGACAGGCGATCAACACTGAAGCTTTCTTT.

The chain combines TRBV30 with TRBJ1-2, with D hard to call. There are 13 residues in the CDR3. Germline CDR1 GTSNPN, CDR2 SVGIG (reference sequence). Trimming took off 8 bases at V and 3 bases at J, with 16 bases between the two ends. The CDR3 is CARRHPPDYGYTF. Written as DNA, the CDR3 is TGTGCCCGACGACACCCCCCAGACTATGGCTACACCTTC.

There are a few counts of this clonotype. CDR3 sequence reads: CSVSKRQATNYGYTF. The CDR3 region has the DNA TGCAGCGTCTCCAAGAGACAGGCGACTAACTATGGCTACACCTTC. J is TRBJ1-2 and V is TRBV29-1, with a weak D call TRBD1 (6 bases). Germline V gives CDR1 SQVTM, CDR2 ANQGSEA. This CDR3 is 15 amino acids long. Trimming left V 6 bases short and J 0 bases short, with 17 bases between. Using reference TRBV29-1 and TRBJ1-2 for the parts outside the CDR3, the full variable domain is SAVISQKPSRDICQRGTSLTIQCQVDSQVTMMFWYRQQPGQSLTLIATANQGSEATYESGFVIDKFPISRPNLTFSTLTVSNMSPEDSSIYLCSVSKRQATNYGYTFGSGTRLTVV.

This chain uses TRBV5-1 with TRBJ2-1; D remains unclear. Germline V gene data show CDR1 as SGHRS and CDR2 as YFSETQ. V lost 0 bases, J lost 0 bases, and 7 bases lay in between. CDR3 length: 15 amino acids. Here the CDR3 reads CASSLEGSSYNEQFF. CDR3 DNA sequence: TGCGCCAGCAGCTTGGAAGGCAGCTCCTACAATGAGCAGTTCTTC.

This clonotype turned up a few times. The gene calls are TRBV12-3 or TRBV12-4 and TRBJ2-6; D remains unclear. V gave up 6 bases and J gave up 3 bases, with 12 bases separating them. The CDR3 runs 15 residues. CDR3 amino acids: CASSTHVFGANVLTF. CDR3 coding DNA: TGTGCCAGCAGCACACATGTGTTTGGGGCCAACGTCCTGACTTTC.

The chain uses TRBV6-5 and TRBJ1-5; 7 bases agree with TRBD1. Germline loops: CDR1 MNHEY, CDR2 SVGAGI. This CDR3 spans 15 amino acids. The junction had 5 bases not matched to a gene; V was cut back by 6 bases and J by 0 bases. CDR3 in DNA: TGTGCCAGCAGAGACAGGGTTTATAGCAATCAGCCCCAGCATTTT. This translates into CASRDRVYSNQPQHF.

The chain is built from TRBV29-1 and TRBJ2-7, with 7 bases that match TRBD1. The germline V gene has CDR1 SQVTM and CDR2 ANQGSEA. There are 14 residues in the CDR3. The V gene end was trimmed by 6 bases and the J gene end by 6 bases; junction bases not matched to a gene: 14. Here the CDR3 reads CSVRTGLGSSEQYF. The CDR3 DNA sequence: TGCAGCGTGCGGACAGGCCTAGGCAGCAGCGAGCAGTACTTC.

The sample holds many counts of this clonotype. The genes are TRBV6-2 or TRBV6-3 and TRBJ2-1; D possibly uses TRBD1 or TRBD2 (5 bases each). The CDR3 is made up of 14 amino acids. Trimming stripped 10 bases from V and 4 bases from J, with 17 bases between. Germline values: CDR1 MNHEY, CDR2 SVGEGT. CDR3 nucleotides: TGTGCCACATGCGCCGGGACCTATTACAATGAGCAGTTCTTC. It specifies CATCAGTYYNEQFF.

The chain uses TRBV27 and TRBJ2-4; a possible D gene is TRBD1 (6 bases). There are 19 residues in the CDR3. Looked up from germline, CDR1 is MNHEY and CDR2 is SMNVEV (reference sequence). V was trimmed by 4 bases and J by 0 bases, leaving 22 bases between them. The CDR3 region is CASSSRTDRPTIAKNIQYF. The CDR3, as DNA: TGTGCCAGCAGTTCCCGGACAGACAGACCTACCATAGCCAAAAACATTCAGTACTTC.

Turning to this clonotype: Being one base from a much bigger clone, this may be a read error. V is TRBV6-2 or TRBV6-3 and J is TRBJ1-1; D unresolved. CDR1 and CDR2 from the germline V gene are MNHEY and SVGEGT. This CDR3 contains 11 residues. The CDR3 bases are TGTGTCAGCAGTTACGGAAGGCTAGCTTTCTTT. Translated: CVSSYGRLAFF.

This clonotype was counted many times. The V gene is TRBV28, the J gene TRBJ2-7; 8 positions agree with TRBD1. The CDR3 has 13 residues. V lost 9 bases, J lost 0 bases, and 4 bases stayed unmatched. Germline V gene data show CDR1 as MDHEN and CDR2 as SYDVKM. The CDR3 sequence: CASGTGSSYEQYF. The CDR3 nucleotides are TGTGCCAGTGGGACAGGAAGCTCCTACGAGCAGTACTTC.

The chain joins TRBV11-3 to TRBJ1-3; D ambiguous. V was shortened by 4 bases and J by 0 bases, with 13 bases between the two germline ends. Per germline, CDR1 SGHNT and CDR2 YENEEA. The CDR3 length is 16 residues. The CDR3 reads CASSSLSRVSGNTIYF. The CDR3 DNA reads TGTGCCAGCAGCTCCTTAAGCCGGGTCTCTGGAAACACCATATATTTT.

This clonotype appeared many times. The chain is built from TRBV29-1 and TRBJ1-1; maybe TRBD1 (5 bases). Germline V gene data show CDR1 as SQVTM and CDR2 as ANQGSEA. CDR3 length equals 12 residues. The V end was cut by 3 bases, the J end by 2 bases, with 7 bases between. The CDR3 coding sequence is TGCAGCGTTGACGACAGCAACACTGAAGCTTTCTTT. Translating it yields CSVDDSNTEAFF.

This clonotype was counted many times. The rearrangement joins TRBV7-8 to TRBJ2-7, with 7 bases identical to TRBD2. V shed 1 base, J shed 2 bases, and the junction held 5 bases outside the gene matches. CDR3 size: 15 residues. Germline assignment: CDR1 SGHVS and CDR2 FQNEAQ. The CDR3 region is CASSLEGTTAYEQYF. In DNA, the CDR3 is TGTGCCAGCAGCTTAGAGGGGACTACAGCCTACGAGCAGTACTTC.

The chain joins TRBV5-6 to TRBJ2-1, with D hard to call. The CDR3 length is 12 residues. Trimming removed 5 bases from V and 9 bases from J, with 12 bases in between. CDR1 and CDR2 (germline): SGHDT, YYEEEE. The CDR3 nucleotides are TGTGCCAGCAGTTCTACTACGGCTGAGCAGTTCTTC. Its protein product is CASSSTTAEQFF.

This chain links TRBV7-2 with TRBJ2-1; D tentatively reads TRBD1 or TRBD2 (5 bases each). V was trimmed by 4 bases and J by 9 bases, leaving 13 bases between them. The CDR3 extends over 13 amino acids. The germline CDR1 and CDR2 sequences are SGHTA and FQGNSA. The CDR3 DNA reads as TGTGCCAGCAGCTCCGGGTCGAGGGGTGAGCAGTTCTTC. Its translation: CASSSGSRGEQFF.

The J gene is TRBJ2-1, the V gene TRBV7-2; no clear D. CDR3 length: 11 amino acids. Trimming shortened V by 4 bases and J by 7 bases, and 5 bases separated the two germline ends. Germline V CDR1 and CDR2: SGHTA, FQGNSA. CDR3 sequence: CASSSRNEQFF. The CDR3 DNA reads as TGTGCCAGCAGCTCGAGAAATGAGCAGTTCTTC. Full variable domain (remainder filled in from reference TRBV7-2 and TRBJ2-1): GAGVSQSPSNKVTEKGKDVELRCDPISGHTALYWYRQSLGQGLEFLIYFQGNSAPDKSGLPSDRFSAERTGGSVSTLTIQRTQQEDSAVYLCASSSRNEQFFGPGTRLTVL.